The table lists the clone carrying this TCR beta chain with a few counts. Its antigen remains unknown. Amplification used 60 Vbeta primers and 13 Jbeta primers. Per the original data handling: About 11 million of the about 80 million unique TCR beta chains counted in a later analysis were shared. The method was immunoSEQ multiplex PCR; TCRdb's version includes in-frame clones alone and lacks a portion of them. V and J calls and clone size are as listed in that table; D and trimming were resolved from the DNA. The table lists about 94,000 clones, over 65% of them singletons, with about 3.9% in the top ten. From germline, CDR1 is LGHNA and CDR2 YSLEER. The length of the CDR3 is 16 residues. Trimming took 1 base from V and 6 from J, leaving 17 bases between them. The source of the sample is a study of cytomegalovirus exposure and HLA in healthy donors. Study outcomes and limitations: Highest at DRB1 and lowest at HLA-C, TCR association rates differed among HLA loci in a later analysis. The study put 150 to 200 TCR beta chains on its list as cytomegalovirus-associated. Common viral pathogens (according to a later analysis) appeared linked to several of the most significant clusters.

The sequence was obtained from a man aged 25 to 40 in good health and CMV-seronegative. Source material: PBMCs. This sequence joins TRBV4-3 and TRBJ2-3; the D gene is possibly TRBD2 (7 bases). The CDR3 sequence: CASSQGLPGGADTQYF. The CDR3 DNA sequence: TGCGCCAGCAGCCAAGGGTTACCGGGGGGCGCGGATACGCAGTATTTT.